The next 31 T cell receptor beta chains were all read from a single sample in a study of graft-versus-host responses after intestinal transplantation. Repertoires were generated with immunoSEQ multiplex PCR, while TCRdb's copy carries only in-frame clones and drops some. The sample yields tens of thousands of clones, around four fifths seen once. The material was PBMCs, obtained about 27 days after intestinal transplant. The receptors were sampled from a human patient who received an intestinal transplant, so some T cells may come from the graft donor.

The chain joins TRBV4-1 to TRBJ2-7, with D perhaps matching TRBD1 (6 bases). CDR1 MGHRA and CDR2 YSYEKL come from the germline V gene. Trimming shortened V by 0 bases and J by 3 bases, and 9 bases separated the two germline ends. The CDR3 runs 14 residues. In DNA form, the CDR3 reads TGCGCCAGCAGCCAAGAGAACAGGGACTACGAGCAGTACTTC. Translating it yields CASSQENRDYEQYF.

The V gene is TRBV7-2, the J gene TRBJ1-3; D is undetermined. The CDR3 length is 13 residues. Per the germline V gene, CDR1 is SGHTA and CDR2 is FQGNSA. Trimming stripped 1 base from V and 3 bases from J, with 4 bases between. The CDR3 region is CASSLGYGNTIYF. As DNA, the CDR3 is TGTGCCAGCAGCTTAGGATATGGAAACACCATATATTTT.

The V call is TRBV7-8, the J call TRBJ1-1; D may be TRBD1 (6 bases). The V end was cut by 3 bases, the J end by 1 base, with 12 bases between. Germline CDR1 reads SGHVS; CDR2 reads FQNEAQ. The CDR3 length is 15 residues. CDR3 residues: CASSFEGGENTEAFF. DNA of the CDR3: TGTGCCAGCAGCTTCGAGGGGGGCGAGAACACTGAAGCTTTCTTT. Supplemented by reference TRBV7-8 and TRBJ1-1, the full variable domain reads GAGVSQSPRYKVAKRGQDVALRCDPISGHVSLFWYQQALGQGPEFLTYFQNEAQLDKSGLPSDRFFAERPEGSVSTLKIQRTQQEDSAVYLCASSFEGGENTEAFFGQGTRLTVV.

CDR3 region: CASSRTDYGYTF. CDR3 DNA: TGTGCCAGTAGTAGGACAGACTATGGCTACACCTTC. The gene calls are TRBV19 and TRBJ1-2, with D tentatively TRBD1 (6 bases). Germline V gene data show CDR1 as LNHDA and CDR2 as SQIVND (reference sequence). The CDR3 consists of 12 residues. The V end was cut by 4 bases, the J end by 3 bases, with 6 bases between.

The V gene is TRBV28, the J gene TRBJ2-7; D is possibly TRBD1 or TRBD2 (5 bases each). Germline CDR1 is MDHEN and CDR2 is SYDVKM. This CDR3 has 14 residues. V gave up 5 bases and J gave up 6 bases, with 17 bases separating them. The CDR3 here is CASSNRDPRGEQYF. DNA for the CDR3: TGTGCCAGCAGTAATAGGGACCCTCGGGGCGAGCAGTACTTC.

The genes are TRBV10-3 and TRBJ2-5; possible D gene TRBD2, 6 bases. CDR3 length: 13 amino acids. Germline V CDR1 and CDR2: ENHRY, SYGVKD. The ends were cut back, 7 bases at V and 4 bases at J, with 13 bases in the middle. The CDR3 nucleotides are TGTGCCATCAACAAAGGGCGGGGAGAGACCCAGTACTTC. This codes for CAINKGRGETQYF.

V and J are TRBV30 and TRBJ2-7; 8 bases fit TRBD1. Germline CDR1 is GTSNPN and CDR2 is SVGIG (reference sequence). J was trimmed by 5 bases and V by 1 base; bases with no gene match: 7. There are 14 residues in the CDR3. This CDR3 is CAWSDETGVHEQYF. In DNA, the CDR3 is TGTGCCTGGAGTGATGAGACAGGGGTTCACGAGCAGTACTTC.

The rearrangement joins TRBV11-2 to TRBJ2-7, with 7 bases fitting TRBD1. This CDR3 contains 15 residues. CDR1 and CDR2 from the germline V gene are SGHAT and FQNNGV. Germline trimming cut 6 bases from V and 1 base from J; bases unmatched to any gene: 9. The CDR3 nucleotides read TGTGCCAGCAGTTATATGACAGGGTTATCCTACGAGCAGTACTTC. This encodes CASSYMTGLSYEQYF. Complete variable domain (other parts from reference TRBV11-2 and TRBJ2-7): EAGVAQSPRYKIIEKRQSVAFWCNPISGHATLYWYQQILGQGPKLLIQFQNNGVVDDSQLPKDRFSAERLKGVDSTLKIQPAKLEDSAVYLCASSYMTGLSYEQYFGPGTRLTVT.

This CDR3 reads CASSESLSSYNEQFF. DNA of the CDR3: TGCGCCAGCAGTGAGTCCCTCAGCTCCTACAATGAGCAGTTCTTC. The chain uses TRBV10-1 and TRBJ2-1; the D is unclear. Germline-derived CDR1 and CDR2 are WNHNN and SYGVQD (reference sequence). This CDR3 has 15 residues. Trimming left V 0 bases short and J 0 bases short, with 6 bases between.

The rearrangement links TRBV6-6 to TRBJ2-3; D gene uncertain. V was clipped by 0 bases and J by 9 bases, with 7 bases between them. CDR1 is MNHNY and CDR2 is SVGAGI in the germline V gene (reference sequence). This CDR3 spans 12 amino acids. The CDR3 loop is CASSYSDATQYF. The CDR3 nucleotides read TGTGCCAGCAGTTACTCAGACGCAACGCAGTATTTT.

This chain connects TRBV19 to TRBJ2-6; 8 bases map to TRBD1. Germline CDR1 reads LNHDA; CDR2 reads SQIVND (reference sequence). V shed 5 bases and J 0 bases; nucleotides not matched to a gene: 9. The CDR3 consists of 18 residues. The DNA of the CDR3 is TGTGCCAGTAGTTCGGACAGGGCCCCCTACTCTGGGGCCAACGTCCTGACTTTC. Translation: CASSSDRAPYSGANVLTF.

This sequence joins TRBV19 and TRBJ2-2; D possibly corresponds to TRBD1 (5 bases). The CDR3 has 15 amino acids. The V end was cut by 7 bases, the J end by 0 bases, with 12 bases between. Looked up from germline, CDR1 is LNHDA and CDR2 is SQIVND (reference sequence). The CDR3 DNA follows: TGTGCCAGTACCATAGGGGCCGCGAACACCGGGGAGCTGTTTTTT. Residues: CASTIGAANTGELFF.

V gene TRBV15 combines with J gene TRBJ2-5, with D possibly being TRBD2 (6 bases). The CDR3 contains 19 residues. Looked up from germline, CDR1 is LNHNV and CDR2 is YYDKDF (reference sequence). V shed 0 bases and J shed 6 bases, with 26 bases lying between them. The CDR3: CATSRDLGVRGGKGKTQYF. CDR3 sequence (DNA): TGTGCCACCAGCAGAGATTTAGGGGTACGGGGCGGGAAGGGAAAGACCCAGTACTTC.

A single count supports this clone. V and J are TRBV7-2 and TRBJ2-7, with TRBD2 identical over 11 bases. Germline loops: CDR1 SGHTA, CDR2 FQGNSA. Trimming at V came to 4 bases and at J to 1 base, leaving 3 bases not matched to a gene. The CDR3 totals 15 residues. The CDR3 DNA sequence: TGTGCCAGCAGCTCACTAGCGGGAGTGTCCTACGAGCAGTACTTC. This sequence encodes CASSSLAGVSYEQYF. The variable domain in full, completed from reference TRBV7-2 and TRBJ2-7, reads GAGVSQSPSNKVTEKGKDVELRCDPISGHTALYWYRQSLGQGLEFLIYFQGNSAPDKSGLPSDRFSAERTGGSVSTLTIQRTQQEDSAVYLCASSSLAGVSYEQYFGPGTRLTVT.

The chain joins TRBV19 to TRBJ1-1, with D maybe TRBD1 (6 bases). V lost 6 bases to trimming and J lost 4 bases, with 15 bases between them. The germline V gene has CDR1 LNHDA and CDR2 SQIVND (reference sequence). The CDR3 loop spans 14 amino acids. The CDR3 spells CASSPQGRGTEAFF. CDR3 bases: TGTGCCAGTAGCCCACAGGGACGAGGCACTGAAGCTTTCTTT.

The chain employs TRBV11-2 and TRBJ1-4, with no clear D. V was shortened by 3 bases and J by 5 bases, with 4 bases between the two germline ends. The CDR3 loop spans 12 amino acids. Germline V CDR1 and CDR2: SGHAT, FQNNGV. Here the CDR3 DNA reads TGTGCCAGCAGCTTGGACAATGAAAAACTGTTTTTT. Protein sequence: CASSLDNEKLFF. The variable domain in full, completed from reference TRBV11-2 and TRBJ1-4, reads EAGVAQSPRYKIIEKRQSVAFWCNPISGHATLYWYQQILGQGPKLLIQFQNNGVVDDSQLPKDRFSAERLKGVDSTLKIQPAKLEDSAVYLCASSLDNEKLFFGSGTQLSVL.

The chain employs TRBV19 and TRBJ2-1; TRBD2 aligns across 12 bases. This CDR3 contains 15 residues. V trimming: 1 base; J trimming: 9 bases; junction bases outside the gene matches: 4. CDR1 is LNHDA, CDR2 SQIVND, per germline (reference sequence). The CDR3 nucleotides are TGTGCCAGTAGTATAGGGACTAGCGGGGCGACTGAGCAGTTCTTC. Its translation: CASSIGTSGATEQFF.

The rearrangement uses TRBV19 and TRBJ2-7; TRBD2 is a possible D gene (6 bases). The CDR3 loop spans 14 amino acids. Trimming removed 5 bases from V and 1 base from J, with 12 bases in between. In germline, CDR1 is LNHDA, CDR2 SQIVND (reference sequence). The CDR3 region is CASSPSGVSYEQYF. The CDR3 DNA reads as TGTGCCAGTAGTCCCTCGGGGGTTTCCTACGAGCAGTACTTC. The full variable domain, with the rest looked up from reference TRBV19 and TRBJ2-7, is DGGITQSPKYLFRKEGQNVTLSCEQNLNHDAMYWYRQDPGQGLRLIYYSQIVNDFQKGDIAEGYSVSREKKESFPLTVTSAQKNPTAFYLCASSPSGVSYEQYFGPGTRLTVT.

This CDR3 reads CASSAWGFQPQHF. The CDR3 DNA is TGTGCCAGCAGCGCCTGGGGGTTCCAGCCCCAGCATTTT. The rearrangement joins TRBV5-8 to TRBJ1-5; perhaps TRBD1 as D (5 bases). The ends were cut back, 4 bases at V and 7 bases at J, with 12 bases in the middle. This CDR3 is 13 amino acids long. CDR1 and CDR2 from the germline V gene are SGHTS and YDEGEE.

The chain couples TRBV2 to TRBJ2-5; unclear D gene. The V end lost 10 bases, the J end lost 5 bases, and 20 bases lay between the germline ends. Germline V CDR1 and CDR2: SNHLY, FYNNEI. The length of the CDR3 is 14 residues. This CDR3 reads CATGPGSSVETQYF. The CDR3 coding sequence is TGTGCCACCGGCCCCGGGTCTTCGGTGGAGACCCAGTACTTC.

A single count supports this clone. The J gene is TRBJ1-2, the V gene TRBV28, with a tentative D call TRBD1 (5 bases). The V gene lost 1 base and the J gene lost 8 bases, with 5 bases spanning the gap. Germline values: CDR1 MDHEN, CDR2 SYDVKM. This CDR3 contains 11 residues. CDR3 residues: CASSLSGGYTF. For the CDR3, the DNA is TGTGCCAGCAGTTTATCAGGGGGCTACACCTTC.

This sequence joins TRBV6-5 and TRBJ2-2; D possibly uses TRBD1 or TRBD2 (5 bases each). This CDR3 is 11 amino acids long. Germline CDR1 reads MNHEY; CDR2 reads SVGAGI. V lost 8 bases to trimming and J lost 5 bases, with 6 bases between them. CDR3 sequence reads: CASGGTGELFF. The CDR3 region has the DNA TGTGCCAGCGGGGGTACCGGGGAGCTGTTTTTT.

The chain is built from TRBV27 and TRBJ2-7; possible D gene TRBD1, 5 bases. CDR1 is MNHEY, CDR2 SMNVEV, per germline (reference sequence). There are 13 residues in the CDR3. Between the trimmed V and J ends, which lost 2 bases and 3 bases, there was a span of 8 bases. CDR3 sequence reads: CASSLQGHYEQYF. For the CDR3, the DNA is TGTGCCAGCAGTTTACAGGGCCACTACGAGCAGTACTTC.

The rearrangement links TRBV7-2 to TRBJ2-5, with 12 bases that match TRBD2. CDR1 SGHTA and CDR2 FQGNSA come from the germline V gene. V gave up 4 bases and J gave up 13 bases; unmatched junction bases: 10. The CDR3 loop spans 14 amino acids. CDR3 protein: CASSSSGGAWFAYF. In nucleotides, the CDR3 is TGTGCCAGCAGCTCTAGCGGGGGGGCCTGGTTTGCGTACTTC.

This chain links TRBV9 with TRBJ1-2, with TRBD1 matching 9 bases. The CDR3 contains 14 residues. CDR1 and CDR2 from the germline V gene are SGDLS and YYNGEE. V lost 3 bases, J lost 6 bases, and 6 bases stayed unmatched. Here the CDR3 DNA reads TGTGCCAGCAGCGGGACGGACAGGGGAAATGGCTACACCTTC. It translates to CASSGTDRGNGYTF.

This clone was picked up a small number of times. The V call is TRBV10-3, the J call TRBJ2-2; maybe TRBD2 (6 bases). The V gene's germline CDR1 is ENHRY and CDR2 SYGVKD. The CDR3 extends over 14 amino acids. Trimming removed 2 bases at V and 6 bases at J, with 10 bases between. CDR3 DNA: TGTGCCATCAGTGAGACCCGGGACTCCGGGGAGCTGTTTTTT. Translated: CAISETRDSGELFF.

J is TRBJ1-1 and V is TRBV5-1; D gene ambiguous. The germline gives CDR1 SGHRS, CDR2 YFSETQ. The CDR3 has 13 amino acids. The V gene lost 1 base and the J gene lost 9 bases, with 13 bases spanning the gap. The CDR3 spells CASSLSVGQQAFF. CDR3 in DNA: TGCGCCAGCAGCTTGTCGGTAGGGCAGCAAGCTTTCTTT.

This clone was detected a few times. The V call is TRBV2, the J call TRBJ2-1; 12 bases match TRBD2. Looked up from germline, CDR1 is SNHLY and CDR2 is FYNNEI. This CDR3 contains 15 residues. The ends lost 4 bases at V and 3 bases at J; junction bases unmatched: 1. This chain's CDR3 is CASSAGLAGYNEQFF. DNA for the CDR3: TGTGCCAGCAGTGCGGGACTAGCGGGCTACAATGAGCAGTTCTTC. The full variable domain, with the rest looked up from reference TRBV2 and TRBJ2-1, is EPEVTQTPSHQVTQMGQEVILRCVPISNHLYFYWYRQILGQKVEFLVSFYNNEISEKSEIFDDQFSVERPDGSNFTLKIRSTKLEDSAMYFCASSAGLAGYNEQFFGPGTRLTVL.

This clone occurred once. This rearrangement joins TRBV27 to TRBJ1-2; D ambiguous. CDR3 length: 12 residues. Germline V gives CDR1 MNHEY, CDR2 SMNVEV (reference sequence). V dropped 9 bases and J dropped 6 bases, with 14 bases sitting between them. CDR3 sequence: CARPQARDGYTF. The CDR3 nucleotides read TGTGCCAGACCGCAGGCGAGAGATGGCTACACCTTC.

This clone turned up a few times. J is TRBJ2-3 and V is TRBV5-1; D gene uncertain. V was clipped by 0 bases and J by 0 bases, with 8 bases between them. The CDR3 is 15 amino acids. Per the germline V gene, CDR1 is SGHRS and CDR2 is YFSETQ. The CDR3 region is CASSLVPSSTDTQYF. DNA of the CDR3: TGCGCCAGCAGCTTGGTACCCTCTAGCACAGATACGCAGTATTTT.

This sequence joins TRBV5-4 and TRBJ2-1; D may be TRBD1 (6 bases). The V gene's germline CDR1 is SGHNT and CDR2 YYREEE (reference sequence). V was clipped by 2 bases and J by 8 bases, with 11 bases between them. CDR3 length equals 13 residues. The CDR3, as DNA: TGTGCCAGCAGCTTCGGTGGGGGCTATGAGCAGTTCTTC. Protein: CASSFGGGYEQFF.